Shown below are 21 T cell receptor beta chains from a single sample sequenced in a study of tumor-infiltrating lymphocytes in primary liver carcinoma. Each 20-30 mg portion of unsorted bulk tissue served as the source for co-extraction of RNA and DNA. Total RNA (approximately 450 ng) served as template for TCR beta cDNA synthesis primed by a constant-region primer. Slightly modified ARM-PCR with three nested multiplex PCR rounds yielded TCR beta libraries. Investigators reported that the first two PCR rounds, at 10 cycles each, used TRBV1-TRBV30 forward primers with a C-beta reverse primer. One entry per CDR3 protein results from TCRdb running MiXCR on the multiplex PCR reads. The table has 100,000 to 150,000 distinct CDR3 sequences, around 64% seen once; the top ten hold 7.5% to 8.5%. Material for sequencing was liver tumor tissue from sampling region 3. The subset denotes: tumor region T3, left-lateral pole. Receptor source: a woman aged 55-69 years with primary liver carcinoma and hepatitis B virus infection.

Comment on this clonotype: A much larger clone lies one base from this, so it may be a read error. J is TRBJ2-3 and V is TRBV5-4; D is perhaps TRBD2 (6 bases). The CDR3 is 13 amino acids. The germline gives CDR1 SGHNT, CDR2 YYREEE (reference sequence). The CDR3 loop is CANSYPMGGTQYF. The CDR3 bases are TGTGCCAACAGCTATCCCATGGGAGGTACGCAGTATTTT.

The chain is built from TRBV11-2 and TRBJ2-3; a possible D gene is TRBD2 (7 bases). V lost 9 bases and J lost 4, with 26 bases in between. CDR1 SGHAT and CDR2 FQNNGV come from the germline V gene. The CDR3 totals 17 residues. CDR3 sequence reads: CASNLGGLTYMSDTQYF. The CDR3 DNA is TGTGCCAGTAACTTAGGGGGACTAACGTACATGTCAGATACGCAGTATTTT.

The chain carries TRBV4-1 and TRBJ2-3, with TRBD2 matching 10 bases. Unmatched junction bases numbered 6, after V lost 7 bases and J lost 5 bases. Germline values: CDR1 MGHRA, CDR2 YSYEKL. The CDR3 consists of 14 residues. DNA of the CDR3: TGCGCCAGCAATCCTAGCGGGAGTGTAGATACGCAGTATTTT. The encoded protein is CASNPSGSVDTQYF.

Ten or more counts support this clonotype. The chain recombines TRBV4-2 with TRBJ2-3; D is uncertain. Per the germline V gene, CDR1 is LGHNA and CDR2 is YNFKEQ. V was cut by 0 bases and J by 2 bases, with 9 bases left in between. This CDR3 region has 15 residues. The CDR3 reads CASSQDFPPTDTQYF. CDR3 DNA sequence: TGTGCCAGCAGCCAAGATTTCCCCCCCACAGATACGCAGTATTTT.

This clonotype showed up just once. The DNA for the CDR3 is TGTGCAGGCAGTTTCGGGACAGGGGAAACCCAGCATTTT. This gives the protein CAGSFGTGETQHF. The chain couples TRBV12-3 or TRBV12-4 to TRBJ1-5; 10 bases are a match to TRBD1. The CDR3 is 13 amino acids.

Details on this clonotype: Lacking the conserved final phenylalanine or tryptophan, this CDR3 likely reflects a read error. The chain has TRBV6-5 and TRBJ2-7; TRBD2 agrees at 8 bases. The CDR3 consists of 15 residues. CDR1 is MNHEY and CDR2 is SVGAGI in the germline V gene. The CDR3 loop is CASSKTSGSSYKQYI. The CDR3 DNA is TGTGCCAGCAGCAAAACTAGCGGAAGCTCCTACAAGCAGTACATC.

This clonotype was seen once. A read error may explain this, as a much larger clone is one base away. The chain recombines TRBV12-1 with TRBJ2-1; TRBD1 is the table's D call, not checked against the DNA. TRBV12-1 is reported as a pseudogene. The CDR3 is 15 residues long. The CDR3 coding sequence is TGTGCCAGCACCCCGGACCGAGAAACCAGCAATGAGCAGTTCTTC. The encoded protein is CASTPDRETSNEQFF.

Only one count was recorded for this clonotype. This chain links TRBV12-3 or TRBV12-4 with TRBJ1-5; D ambiguous. The J call may be incorrect, as the DNA end agrees better with TRBJ2-3. The CDR3 length is 13 residues. The DNA for the CDR3 is TGTGCCAGCAGTCCCATGAGACGGCAGCCCCAGTATTTT. This translates into CASSPMRRQPQYF.

This clonotype was observed many times. The DNA of the CDR3 is TGCAGCGTCCCTAGGGGCCTAGCGGGAGCTTACAATGAGCAGTTCTTC. This codes for CSVPRGLAGAYNEQFF. This chain connects TRBV29-1 to TRBJ2-1; 10 bases are a match to TRBD2. The CDR3 runs 16 residues. Per the germline V gene, CDR1 is SQVTM and CDR2 is ANQGSEA. V trimming: 6 bases; J trimming: 4 bases; junction bases outside the gene matches: 12.

In this sample, this clonotype turned up once. With a much larger clone just one base away, this may be a read error. V usage is TRBV6-1 and J usage is TRBJ2-1, with D tentatively TRBD2 (6 bases). CDR3 length equals 17 residues. From germline, CDR1 is MNHNS and CDR2 SASEGT. Trimming cost V 4 bases and J 1 base, with 17 bases left between them. In nucleotides, the CDR3 is TGTGCCAGCAGTGGAATAGGGGTAGCGGTATCCTACAATGAGCAGTTCTTC. It specifies CASSGIGVAVSYNEQFF.

Note on this clonotype: At one end, the junction sequence differs from germline, possibly due to a read error. The chain uses TRBV10-2 and TRBJ2-3, with no clear D. This CDR3 contains 14 residues. Per germline, CDR1 WSHSY and CDR2 SAAADI. The CDR3 bases are TGCGCCAGCAGTGTTGGCAGTCGCATAGATACGCAATATTTT. As protein: CASSVGSRIDTQYF.

Details on this clonotype: Given the absence of the conserved phenylalanine or tryptophan at the CDR3 end, a read error is likely. J is TRBJ2-3 and V is TRBV28; D tentatively reads TRBD1 or TRBD2 (5 bases each). Germline CDR1 is MDHEN and CDR2 is SYDVKM. The CDR3 loop spans 13 amino acids. The V gene lost 8 bases and the J gene lost 6 bases, with 15 bases spanning the gap. The CDR3 sequence is CASGSGGHDTQYL. Written as DNA, the CDR3 is TGTGCCAGCGGATCCGGAGGACACGATACGCAGTATCTT.

With respect to this clonotype: The junction and the germline gene differ at one end; a read error may be behind it. The chain employs TRBV11-2 and TRBJ2-2; the D gene is possibly TRBD2 (5 bases). This CDR3 has 13 residues. The V gene's germline CDR1 is SGHAT and CDR2 FQNNGV. The CDR3 here is CASSFDRAGELFF. Written as DNA, the CDR3 is TGTGCCAGCAGCTTTGATAGGGCTGGGGAGCTGTTTTTC.

About this clonotype: A read error may produce the germline difference seen at one junction end. The rearrangement joins TRBV6-5 to TRBJ2-2, with D perhaps matching TRBD1 (6 bases). Germline CDR1 MNHEY, CDR2 SVGAGI. This CDR3 contains 13 residues. CDR3 sequence: CASSSGVTWELFF. CDR3 nucleotides: TGCGCCAGCAGTTCAGGGGTCACCTGGGAGCTGTTTTTT.

This clonotype was counted many times. The J gene is TRBJ2-5, the V gene TRBV29-1, with D unresolved. The CDR3 runs 16 residues. Germline values: CDR1 SQVTM, CDR2 ANQGSEA. Trimming stripped 1 base from V and 5 bases from J, with 20 bases between. The CDR3 loop reads CSVEGPRLAVRETQYF. CDR3 sequence (DNA): TGCAGCGTTGAAGGACCAAGATTGGCAGTAAGGGAGACCCAGTACTTC.

In the case of this clonotype: A read error may account for a junction end that differs from germline. The chain uses TRBV12-3 or TRBV12-4 and TRBJ2-1, with 11 positions matching TRBD2. This CDR3 comprises 17 residues. The CDR3 reads CAGNPTGSGRAYNEQFF. CDR3 DNA sequence: TGTGCCGGCAACCCCACCGGTAGCGGGAGGGCCTATAATGAGCAGTTCTTC.

The chain is built from TRBV14 and TRBJ2-2; 12 bases map to TRBD2. The CDR3 loop spans 15 amino acids. Germline V gives CDR1 SGHDN, CDR2 FVKESK. The V gene end was trimmed by 6 bases and the J gene end by 10 bases; junction bases not matched to a gene: 9. The CDR3 bases are TGTGCCAGCAGTCAACGACTAGCGGGAGTCGTGGAGCTGTTTTTT. Protein sequence: CASSQRLAGVVELFF. Together with reference TRBV14 and TRBJ2-2, the CDR3 gives the full variable domain: EAGVTQFPSHSVIEKGQTVTLRCDPISGHDNLYWYRRVMGKEIKFLLHFVKESKQDESGMPNNRFLAERTGGTYSTLKVQPAELEDSGVYFCASSQRLAGVVELFFGEGSRLTVL.

On this clonotype itself: The junction and the germline gene differ at one end; a read error may be behind it. The chain is built from TRBV4-1 and TRBJ2-7; D unclear. Germline V lookup: CDR1 MGHRA, CDR2 YSYEKL. The CDR3 totals 13 residues. As DNA, the CDR3 is TGCGCCAGCATCCAACAGAGAGAATACGAGCAGTACTTC. Its protein is CASIQQREYEQYF.

As to this clonotype: A much larger clone differs from this one at a single base, so this may be a read error. This chain joins TRBV14 and TRBJ2-1; 7 positions agree with TRBD1. The germline V gene has CDR1 SGHDN and CDR2 FVKESK. The CDR3 is 17 residues long. CDR3 protein: CANSSRVGQGDYNEQFF. The CDR3, as DNA: TGTGCCAACAGCTCACGAGTAGGGCAGGGGGACTACAATGAGCAGTTCTTC.

Of note for this clonotype: The CDR3 end shows no conserved phenylalanine or tryptophan, and so a read error is likely. The V call is TRBV29-1, the J call TRBJ2-1, with D unclear. This CDR3 spans 16 amino acids. From germline, CDR1 is SQVTM and CDR2 ANQGSEA. The CDR3 DNA reads TGCAGAGTTGAAGATGTAAGCTTAACGCACTACAATGAGCAGTTCTCC. Its translation: CRVEDVSLTHYNEQFS.

This clonotype was observed a handful of times. The chain joins TRBV28 to TRBJ2-7, with TRBD2 identical over 10 bases. Germline V gene sequence: CDR1 MDHEN, CDR2 SYDVKM. After removal of 3 bases from V and 5 bases from J, the junction contained 7 bases not matched to a gene. The CDR3 runs to 15 residues. The CDR3 spells CASSFSSGSIDEQYF. The DNA for the CDR3 is TGTGCCAGCAGTTTCTCTAGCGGGAGCATCGACGAGCAGTACTTC. The variable domain in full, with the rest retrieved from reference TRBV28 and TRBJ2-7, is DVKVTQSSRYLVKRTGEKVFLECVQDMDHENMFWYRQDPGLGLRLIYFSYDVKMKEKGDIPEGYSVSREKKERFSLILESASTNQTSMYLCASSFSSGSIDEQYFGPGTRLTVT.